What follows are 11 T cell receptor beta chains derived from one specimen sequenced in a study of blood T cell repertoires in COVID-19. Assay: immunoSEQ multiplex PCR; the TCRdb copy retains only in-frame clones and omits some. The table has 200,000 to 300,000 clones, 80% to 90% seen once. Material: peripheral blood. These receptors all come from a man aged 35-49 years who had recovered from COVID-19.

The chain is built from TRBV9 and TRBJ1-2, with a possible D match to TRBD1 (6 bases). The CDR3 contains 15 residues. Trimming removed 0 bases from V and 4 bases from J, with 13 bases in between. Per the germline V gene, CDR1 is SGDLS and CDR2 is YYNGEE. CDR3 DNA sequence: TGTGCCAGCAGCGTAGCCTCAGGACAGAGCTATGGCTACACCTTC. Its protein product is CASSVASGQSYGYTF.

J is TRBJ1-1 and V is TRBV25-1, with D perhaps TRBD1 (6 bases). V gave up 6 bases and J gave up 4 bases, with 15 bases separating them. Germline loops: CDR1 MGHDK, CDR2 SYGVNS. This CDR3 is built from 14 residues. Here the CDR3 reads CASSQQGRGTEAFF. Written as DNA, the CDR3 is TGTGCCAGCAGCCAACAGGGACGAGGCACTGAAGCTTTCTTT. The full variable domain, completed using reference TRBV25-1 and TRBJ1-1, is EADIYQTPRYLVIGTGKKITLECSQTMGHDKMYWYQQDPGMELHLIHYSYGVNSTEKGDLSSESTVSRIRTEHFPLTLESARPSHTSQYLCASSQQGRGTEAFFGQGTRLTVV.

The chain recombines TRBV6-4 with TRBJ1-1; D gene uncertain. V was pared by 0 bases and J by 6 bases, with 11 bases between. Germline V gene sequence: CDR1 MRHNA, CDR2 SNTAGT. The CDR3 runs 14 residues. CDR3 residues: CASSDSPGMAEAFF. DNA of the CDR3: TGTGCCAGCAGTGACTCACCGGGGATGGCTGAAGCTTTCTTT.

This chain connects TRBV9 to TRBJ2-3; D might be TRBD2 (5 bases). The CDR3 is 14 residues long. CDR1 and CDR2 (germline): SGDLS, YYNGEE. The germline V and J ends were trimmed by 5 bases and 0 bases, with 10 bases remaining between them. The CDR3 DNA is TGTGCCAGCAGTCGCTCGGGGAGCACAGATACGCAGTATTTT. Its translation is CASSRSGSTDTQYF.

This clone appeared a single time. The chain couples TRBV7-2 to TRBJ2-2; 10 bases map to TRBD1. The CDR3 is 15 amino acids. Germline loops: CDR1 SGHTA, CDR2 FQGNSA. J was trimmed by 7 bases and V by 3 bases; bases with no gene match: 5. The CDR3: CASSLGQGMIGELFF. In DNA form, the CDR3 reads TGTGCCAGCAGCTTGGGACAGGGGATGATCGGGGAGCTGTTTTTT.

This clone has just a few counts. The chain employs TRBV9 and TRBJ1-1; D gene unclear. CDR1 and CDR2 (germline): SGDLS, YYNGEE. The CDR3 has 13 residues. The V gene lost 3 bases and the J gene lost 3 bases, with 9 bases spanning the gap. DNA of the CDR3: TGTGCCAGCAGCGCAAAGCCTTACACTGAAGCTTTCTTT. It encodes CASSAKPYTEAFF.

V usage is TRBV11-3 and J usage is TRBJ2-7; 8 positions agree with TRBD1. Germline-derived CDR1 and CDR2 are SGHNT and YENEEA. This CDR3 spans 15 amino acids. V lost 5 bases to trimming and J lost 6 bases; unmatched junction nucleotides: 12. This CDR3 is CASSQDTGGMIEQYF. In nucleotides, the CDR3 is TGTGCCAGCAGCCAAGATACAGGGGGTATGATCGAGCAGTACTTC. The entire variable domain, with the rest obtained from reference TRBV11-3 and TRBJ2-7, is as follows: EAGVVQSPRYKIIEKKQPVAFWCNPISGHNTLYWYLQNLGQGPELLIRYENEEAVDDSQLPKDRFSAERLKGVDSTLKIQPAELGDSAVYLCASSQDTGGMIEQYFGPGTRLTVT.

This chain joins TRBV5-1 and TRBJ2-1, with 16 positions matching TRBD2. This CDR3 spans 16 amino acids. Trimming cost V 3 bases and J 9 bases; bases outside gene matches: 6. The germline V gene encodes CDR1 SGHRS and CDR2 YFSETQ. The CDR3 reads CASSWGLAGGPAEQFF. The CDR3 nucleotides read TGCGCCAGCAGCTGGGGACTAGCGGGGGGGCCTGCTGAGCAGTTCTTC.

The genes are TRBV12-3 or TRBV12-4 and TRBJ2-7; D possibly corresponds to TRBD2 (6 bases). The CDR3 is 12 residues long. Trimming took 2 bases from V and 8 from J, leaving 10 bases between them. The CDR3 bases are TGTGCCAGCAGTTTAACTCGGGAGCAGCAGTACTTC. The encoded protein is CASSLTREQQYF.

The V and J genes are TRBV7-2 and TRBJ1-1; the D gene is possibly TRBD1 (5 bases). With 5 bases removed from V and 10 bases from J, the gap between germline ends came to 20 bases. Per germline, CDR1 SGHTA and CDR2 FQGNSA. The CDR3 is 14 residues long. The CDR3 nucleotides read TGTGCCAGCAGCCCCTTGTGGCAGGGTATCGGAGCTTTCTTT. Its translation is CASSPLWQGIGAFF.

The chain uses TRBV6-2 or TRBV6-3 and TRBJ1-2, with 10 bases that match TRBD1. The CDR3 length is 12 residues. V was pared by 4 bases and J by 11 bases, with 4 bases of the junction left unmatched. CDR1 and CDR2 (germline): MNHEY, SVGEGT. Here the CDR3 DNA reads TGTGCCAGCAGTTCGCGGACAGGGGGGTACACCTTC. This gives the protein CASSSRTGGYTF.